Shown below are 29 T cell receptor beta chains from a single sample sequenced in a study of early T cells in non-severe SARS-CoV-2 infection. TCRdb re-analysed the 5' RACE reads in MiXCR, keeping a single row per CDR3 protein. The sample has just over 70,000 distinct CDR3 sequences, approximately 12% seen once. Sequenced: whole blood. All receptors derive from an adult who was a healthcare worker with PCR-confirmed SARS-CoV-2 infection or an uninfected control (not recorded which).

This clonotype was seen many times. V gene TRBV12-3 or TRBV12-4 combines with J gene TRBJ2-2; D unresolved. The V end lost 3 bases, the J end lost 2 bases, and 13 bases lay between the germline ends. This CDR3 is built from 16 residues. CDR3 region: CASSLLGGTNTGELFF. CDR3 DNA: TGTGCCAGCAGTTTGCTAGGCGGCACTAACACCGGGGAGCTGTTTTTT.

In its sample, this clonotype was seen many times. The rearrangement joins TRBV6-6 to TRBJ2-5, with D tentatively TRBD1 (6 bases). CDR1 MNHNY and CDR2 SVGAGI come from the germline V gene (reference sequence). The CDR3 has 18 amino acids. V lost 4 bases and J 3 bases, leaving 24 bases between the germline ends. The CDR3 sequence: CASSFSLYRGGPKETQYF. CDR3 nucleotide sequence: TGTGCCAGCAGTTTCAGTCTTTACAGAGGGGGACCCAAAGAGACCCAGTACTTC.

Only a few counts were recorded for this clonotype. CDR3 sequence (DNA): TGTGCCAGCAGTCCGGGGACTGGGAACACTGAAGCTTTCTTT. Residues: CASSPGTGNTEAFF. The genes are TRBV27 and TRBJ1-1; D might be TRBD1 (5 bases). V dropped 5 bases and J dropped 1 base, with 11 bases sitting between them. Germline V gives CDR1 MNHEY, CDR2 SMNVEV (reference sequence). The CDR3 covers 14 residues.

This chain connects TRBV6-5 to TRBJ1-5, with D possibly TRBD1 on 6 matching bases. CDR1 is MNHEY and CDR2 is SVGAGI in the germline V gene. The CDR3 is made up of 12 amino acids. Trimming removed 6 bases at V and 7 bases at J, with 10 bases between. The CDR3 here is CASSTQGQPQHF. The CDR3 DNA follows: TGTGCCAGCAGCACACAGGGACAGCCCCAGCATTTT.

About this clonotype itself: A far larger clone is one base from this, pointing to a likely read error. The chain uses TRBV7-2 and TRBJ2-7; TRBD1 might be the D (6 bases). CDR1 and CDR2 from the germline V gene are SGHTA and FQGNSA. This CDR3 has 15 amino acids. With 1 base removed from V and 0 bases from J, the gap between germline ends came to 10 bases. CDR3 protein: CASSLGQALSYEQYF. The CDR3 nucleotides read TGTGCCAGCAGCTTAGGACAGGCCCTCTCCTACGAGCAGTACTTC.

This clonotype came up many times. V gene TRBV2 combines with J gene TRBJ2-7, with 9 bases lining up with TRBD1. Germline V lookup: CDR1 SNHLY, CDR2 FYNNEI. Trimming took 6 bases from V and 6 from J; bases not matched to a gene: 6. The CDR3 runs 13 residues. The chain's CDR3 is CASSATGGGEQYF. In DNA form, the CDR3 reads TGTGCCAGCAGCGCGACAGGGGGAGGCGAGCAGTACTTC.

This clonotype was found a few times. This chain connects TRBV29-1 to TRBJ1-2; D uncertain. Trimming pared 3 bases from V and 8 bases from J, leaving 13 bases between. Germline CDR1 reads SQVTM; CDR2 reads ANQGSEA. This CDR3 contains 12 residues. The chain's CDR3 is CSVDPIPRGYTF. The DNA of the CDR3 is TGCAGCGTTGATCCGATTCCGCGGGGCTACACCTTC.

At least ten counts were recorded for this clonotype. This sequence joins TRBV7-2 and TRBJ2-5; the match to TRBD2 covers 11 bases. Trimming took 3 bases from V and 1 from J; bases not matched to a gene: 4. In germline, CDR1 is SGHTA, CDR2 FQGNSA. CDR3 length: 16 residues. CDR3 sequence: CASSLTGTSGQETQYF. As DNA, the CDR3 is TGTGCCAGCAGCTTGACCGGGACTAGCGGCCAAGAGACCCAGTACTTC.

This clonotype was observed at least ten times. The CDR3 coding sequence is TGCAGTGCTAGAGCCTACCCCGCCCTGGGAGGGTCATACAATGAGCAGTTCTTC. This gives the protein CSARAYPALGGSYNEQFF. This chain connects TRBV20-1 to TRBJ2-1; 7 nucleotides agree with TRBD2. Germline values: CDR1 DFQATT, CDR2 SNEGSKA (reference sequence). Trimming removed 1 base from V and 4 bases from J; junction bases left unmatched: 16. The CDR3 runs 18 residues.

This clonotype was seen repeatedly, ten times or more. CDR3: CASSFEDRGPYEQYF. As DNA, the CDR3 is TGTGCCAGCAGTTTCGAGGACAGGGGCCCCTACGAGCAGTACTTC. This rearrangement joins TRBV28 to TRBJ2-7, with 9 bases lining up with TRBD1. There are 15 residues in the CDR3. Trimming took 3 bases from V and 2 from J; bases not matched to a gene: 5. Per germline, CDR1 MDHEN and CDR2 SYDVKM.

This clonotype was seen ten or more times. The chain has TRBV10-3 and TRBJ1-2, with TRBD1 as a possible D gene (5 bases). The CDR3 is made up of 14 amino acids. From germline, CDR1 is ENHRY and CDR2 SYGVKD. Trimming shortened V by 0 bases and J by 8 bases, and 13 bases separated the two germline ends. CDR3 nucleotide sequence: TGTGCCATCAGTGAGTCGAAGGGGTATTACGGCTACACCTTC. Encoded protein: CAISESKGYYGYTF.

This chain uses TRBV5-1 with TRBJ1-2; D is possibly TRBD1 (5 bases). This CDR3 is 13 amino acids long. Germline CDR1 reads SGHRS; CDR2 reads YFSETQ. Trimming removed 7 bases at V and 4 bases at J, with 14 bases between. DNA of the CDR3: TGCGCCAGCCGCCAGGGTGTCCCCTATGGCTACACCTTC. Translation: CASRQGVPYGYTF. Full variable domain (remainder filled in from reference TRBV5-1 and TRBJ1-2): KAGVTQTPRYLIKTRGQQVTLSCSPISGHRSVSWYQQTPGQGLQFLFEYFSETQRNKGNFPGRFSGRQFSNSRSEMNVSTLELGDSALYLCASRQGVPYGYTFGSGTRLTVV.

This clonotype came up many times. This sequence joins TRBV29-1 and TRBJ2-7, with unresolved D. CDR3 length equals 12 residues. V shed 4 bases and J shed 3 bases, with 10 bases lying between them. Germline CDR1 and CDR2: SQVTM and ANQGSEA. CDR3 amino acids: CSVGRYVYEQYF. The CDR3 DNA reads TGCAGCGTTGGCCGGTACGTCTACGAGCAGTACTTC.

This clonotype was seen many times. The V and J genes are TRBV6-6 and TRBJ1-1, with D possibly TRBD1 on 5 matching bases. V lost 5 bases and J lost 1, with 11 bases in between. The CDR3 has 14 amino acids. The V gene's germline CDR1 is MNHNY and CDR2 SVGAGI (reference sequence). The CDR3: CASSPFTGNTEAFF. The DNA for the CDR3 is TGTGCCAGCAGTCCTTTTACAGGGAACACTGAAGCTTTCTTT.

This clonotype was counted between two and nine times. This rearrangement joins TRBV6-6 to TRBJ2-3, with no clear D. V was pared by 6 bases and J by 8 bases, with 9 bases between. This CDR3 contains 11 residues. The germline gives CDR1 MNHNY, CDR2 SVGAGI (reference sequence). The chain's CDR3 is CASSPQVTQYF. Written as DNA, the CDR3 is TGTGCCAGCAGCCCCCAGGTTACGCAGTATTTT.

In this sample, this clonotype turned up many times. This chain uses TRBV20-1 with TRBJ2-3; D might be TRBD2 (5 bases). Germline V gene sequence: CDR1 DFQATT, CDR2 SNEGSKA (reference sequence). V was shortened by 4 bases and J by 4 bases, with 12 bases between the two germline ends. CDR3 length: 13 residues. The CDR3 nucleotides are TGCAGTGCTATAATTGGGAGTGCAGATACGCAGTATTTT. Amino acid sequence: CSAIIGSADTQYF.

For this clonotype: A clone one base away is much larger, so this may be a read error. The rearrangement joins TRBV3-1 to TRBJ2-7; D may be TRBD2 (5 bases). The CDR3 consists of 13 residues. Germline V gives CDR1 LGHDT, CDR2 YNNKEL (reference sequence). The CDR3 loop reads CASSLQLAYEQNF. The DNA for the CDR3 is TGTGCCAGCAGCCTCCAGCTAGCCTACGAGCAGAACTTC.

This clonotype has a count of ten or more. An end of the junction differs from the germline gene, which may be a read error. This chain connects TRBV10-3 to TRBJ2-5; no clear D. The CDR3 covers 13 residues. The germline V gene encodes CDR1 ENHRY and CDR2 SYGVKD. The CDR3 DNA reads TGTGCCATCAACCCCCCCCCCCAAGGGACCCAGTACTTC. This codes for CAINPPPQGTQYF.

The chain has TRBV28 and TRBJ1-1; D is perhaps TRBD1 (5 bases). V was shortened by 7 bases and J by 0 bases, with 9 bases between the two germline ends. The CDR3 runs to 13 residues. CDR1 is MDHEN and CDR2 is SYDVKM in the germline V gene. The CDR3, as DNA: TGTGCCAGCATAAGGGGAATGAACACTGAAGCTTTCTTT. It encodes CASIRGMNTEAFF. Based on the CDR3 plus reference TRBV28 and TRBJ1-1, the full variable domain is DVKVTQSSRYLVKRTGEKVFLECVQDMDHENMFWYRQDPGLGLRLIYFSYDVKMKEKGDIPEGYSVSREKKERFSLILESASTNQTSMYLCASIRGMNTEAFFGQGTRLTVV.

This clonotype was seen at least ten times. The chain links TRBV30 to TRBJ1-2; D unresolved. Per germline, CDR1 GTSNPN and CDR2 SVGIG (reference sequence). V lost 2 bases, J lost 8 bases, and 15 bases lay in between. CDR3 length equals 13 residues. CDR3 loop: CAWSSQDREGYTF. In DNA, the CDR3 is TGTGCCTGGAGTTCCCAGGACCGAGAAGGCTACACCTTC.

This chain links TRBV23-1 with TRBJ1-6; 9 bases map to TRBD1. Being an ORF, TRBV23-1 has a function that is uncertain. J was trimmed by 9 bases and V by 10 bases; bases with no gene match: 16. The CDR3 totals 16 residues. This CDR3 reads CATASLGTGFSSPLHF. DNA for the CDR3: TGCGCCACCGCCTCACTTGGGACAGGGTTTAGTTCACCCCTCCACTTT.

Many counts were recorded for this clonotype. The CDR3 protein is CATTGGDPNQPQHF. CDR3 DNA sequence: TGTGCCACCACAGGGGGCGATCCCAATCAGCCCCAGCATTTT. The chain links TRBV10-3 to TRBJ1-5, with 9 bases that match TRBD1. J gave up 3 bases and V 10 bases, and 7 bases lay outside the gene matches. Germline CDR1 and CDR2: ENHRY and SYGVKD. The CDR3 has 14 residues.

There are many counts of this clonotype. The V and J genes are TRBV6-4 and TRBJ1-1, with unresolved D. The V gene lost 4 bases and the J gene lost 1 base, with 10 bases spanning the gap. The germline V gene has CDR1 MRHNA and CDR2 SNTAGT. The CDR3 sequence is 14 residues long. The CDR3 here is CASSASPGNTEAFF. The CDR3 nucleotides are TGTGCCAGCAGTGCCTCACCGGGGAACACTGAAGCTTTCTTT.

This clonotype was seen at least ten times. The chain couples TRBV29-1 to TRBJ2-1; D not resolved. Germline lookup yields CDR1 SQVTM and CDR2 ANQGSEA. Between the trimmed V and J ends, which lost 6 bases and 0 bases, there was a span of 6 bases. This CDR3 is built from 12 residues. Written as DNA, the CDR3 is TGCAGCGTGCCGAACTCCTACAATGAGCAGTTCTTC. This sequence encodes CSVPNSYNEQFF.

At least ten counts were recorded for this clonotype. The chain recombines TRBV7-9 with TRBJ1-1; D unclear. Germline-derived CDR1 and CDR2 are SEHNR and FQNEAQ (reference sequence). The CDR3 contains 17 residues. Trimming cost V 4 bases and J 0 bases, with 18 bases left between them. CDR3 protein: CASSSPDGRWMNTEAFF. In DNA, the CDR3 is TGTGCCAGCAGCTCTCCAGACGGACGGTGGATGAACACTGAAGCTTTCTTT.

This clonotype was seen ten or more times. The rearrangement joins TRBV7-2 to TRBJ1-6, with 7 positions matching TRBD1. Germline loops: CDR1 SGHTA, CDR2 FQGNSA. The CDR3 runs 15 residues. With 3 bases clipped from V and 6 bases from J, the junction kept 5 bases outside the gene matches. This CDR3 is CASSFRDSPNSPLHF. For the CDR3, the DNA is TGTGCCAGCAGCTTCCGGGACAGCCCTAATTCACCCCTCCACTTT. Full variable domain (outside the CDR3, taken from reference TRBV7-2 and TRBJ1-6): GAGVSQSPSNKVTEKGKDVELRCDPISGHTALYWYRQSLGQGLEFLIYFQGNSAPDKSGLPSDRFSAERTGGSVSTLTIQRTQQEDSAVYLCASSFRDSPNSPLHFGNGTRLTVT.

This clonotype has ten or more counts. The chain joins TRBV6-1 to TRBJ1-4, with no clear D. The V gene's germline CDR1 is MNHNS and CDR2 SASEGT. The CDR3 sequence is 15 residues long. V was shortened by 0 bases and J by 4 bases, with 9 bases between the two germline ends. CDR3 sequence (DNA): TGTGCCAGCAGTGAAGCGCCAGGAGATAATGAAAAACTGTTTTTT. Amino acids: CASSEAPGDNEKLFF.

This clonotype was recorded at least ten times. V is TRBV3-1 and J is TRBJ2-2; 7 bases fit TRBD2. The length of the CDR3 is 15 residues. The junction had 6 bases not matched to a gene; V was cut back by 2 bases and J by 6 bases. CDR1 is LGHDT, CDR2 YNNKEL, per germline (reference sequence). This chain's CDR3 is CASSQRGGSAGELFF. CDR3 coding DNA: TGTGCCAGCAGCCAACGGGGCGGGAGTGCCGGGGAGCTGTTTTTT.

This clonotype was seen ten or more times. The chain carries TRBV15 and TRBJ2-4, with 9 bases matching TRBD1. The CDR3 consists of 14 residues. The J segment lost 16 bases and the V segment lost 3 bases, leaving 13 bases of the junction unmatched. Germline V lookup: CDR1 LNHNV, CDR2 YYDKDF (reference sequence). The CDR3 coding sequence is TGTGCCACCAGCAGTAGGGTTACAGGGGGCCCTTATTACTTC. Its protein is CATSSRVTGGPYYF.